These 14 T cell receptor beta chains share one sample of origin, sequenced in a study of T cell responses to AZD1222 COVID-19 vaccine. Generated by immunoSEQ multiplex PCR, the TCRdb table keeps only in-frame clones and is missing some. The top ten clones hold 10% of a sample with more than 150,000 clones, around 92% of them seen once. Source: peripheral blood, taken on day 0 of AZD1222 vaccination. Receptor source: an adult in good health.

This clone was seen just once. The chain links TRBV18 to TRBJ1-5, with unresolved D. V lost 0 bases and J lost 4, with 10 bases in between. Per germline, CDR1 KGHSH and CDR2 LQKENI. CDR3 length: 15 residues. CDR3 nucleotides: TGTGCCAGCTCACCACCAATTTCCTCTAATCAGCCCCAGCATTTT. It yields the protein CASSPPISSNQPQHF.

CDR3 bases: TGTGCCAGCAGCTTCATGGGGTTCGCTGAAGCTTTCTTT. As protein: CASSFMGFAEAFF. The V gene is TRBV11-1, the J gene TRBJ1-1; D not resolved. This CDR3 contains 13 residues. The germline V and J ends were trimmed by 3 bases and 6 bases, with 11 bases remaining between them. CDR1 is SGHAT and CDR2 is FQDESV in the germline V gene (reference sequence).

V is TRBV5-1 and J is TRBJ2-5; D is undetermined. The CDR3 totals 14 residues. Trimming pared 2 bases from V and 1 base from J, leaving 9 bases between. The V gene's germline CDR1 is SGHRS and CDR2 YFSETQ. CDR3 in amino acids: CASSLLGFQETQYF. The CDR3 region has the DNA TGCGCCAGCAGCTTACTTGGGTTCCAAGAGACCCAGTACTTC.

The chain is built from TRBV4-1 and TRBJ1-2; 7 bases align to TRBD1. V gave up 4 bases and J gave up 2 bases; unmatched junction bases: 7. The germline gives CDR1 MGHRA, CDR2 YSYEKL. The CDR3 has 15 amino acids. As DNA, the CDR3 is TGCGCCAGCAGCCTAGGACAGGAATTAAACTATGGCTACACCTTC. Amino acids: CASSLGQELNYGYTF.

This clone was found a few times. V gene TRBV6-4 combines with J gene TRBJ1-2; 7 nucleotides line up with TRBD1. Trimming took 6 bases from V and 6 from J; bases not matched to a gene: 10. CDR1 MRHNA and CDR2 SNTAGT come from the germline V gene. The CDR3 contains 14 residues. The CDR3 protein is CASSSDQGVDGYTF. CDR3 nucleotides: TGTGCCAGCAGCAGCGACCAGGGGGTTGATGGCTACACCTTC.

The chain carries TRBV5-4 and TRBJ2-1; a possible D gene is TRBD1 (6 bases). CDR1 SGHNT and CDR2 YYREEE come from the germline V gene (reference sequence). The length of the CDR3 is 14 residues. Between the trimmed V and J ends, which lost 0 bases and 6 bases, there was a span of 10 bases. CDR3 in DNA: TGTGCCAGCAGCTTGGGACAGGCCGCCAATGAGCAGTTCTTC. This codes for CASSLGQAANEQFF.

The V and J genes are TRBV7-2 and TRBJ2-1; TRBD2 aligns across 10 bases. The CDR3 is 17 residues long. The V gene end was trimmed by 4 bases and the J gene end by 5 bases; junction bases not matched to a gene: 11. The V gene's germline CDR1 is SGHTA and CDR2 FQGNSA. The chain's CDR3 is CASSYLSGGPWDNEQFF. The CDR3 DNA is TGTGCCAGCAGCTACCTTAGCGGGGGGCCTTGGGACAATGAGCAGTTCTTC.

The genes are TRBV6-5 and TRBJ1-4; no firm D call. Germline V gene lookup returns CDR1 MNHEY and CDR2 SVGAGI. This CDR3 spans 14 amino acids. Between the trimmed V and J ends, which lost 7 bases and 1 base, there was a span of 10 bases. CDR3 loop: CASKKGQTNEKLFF. CDR3 bases: TGTGCCAGCAAAAAGGGCCAAACTAATGAAAAACTGTTTTTT.

The chain links TRBV4-3 to TRBJ1-2; D call uncertain. Germline V gene sequence: CDR1 LGHNA, CDR2 YSLEER. V gave up 0 bases and J gave up 2 bases, with 7 bases separating them. The CDR3 is 14 amino acids. Here the CDR3 reads CASSQERRNYGYTF. The CDR3, as DNA: TGCGCCAGCAGCCAAGAGCGCAGAAACTATGGCTACACCTTC.

This clone appeared many times. V and J are TRBV11-2 and TRBJ2-5; unclear D gene. The V gene's germline CDR1 is SGHAT and CDR2 FQNNGV. The ends were cut back, 1 base at V and 5 bases at J, with 8 bases in the middle. CDR3 length: 13 amino acids. CDR3: CASSLGDYETQYF. CDR3 DNA sequence: TGTGCCAGCAGCTTAGGAGATTATGAGACCCAGTACTTC.

V usage is TRBV12-3 or TRBV12-4 and J usage is TRBJ1-1; D is ambiguous. This CDR3 spans 12 amino acids. Trimming pared 3 bases from V and 3 bases from J, leaving 5 bases between. The CDR3 reads CASSFYHTEAFF. CDR3 in DNA: TGTGCCAGCAGTTTCTATCACACTGAAGCTTTCTTT.

V is TRBV13 and J is TRBJ2-7; 8 bases align to TRBD1. Germline V gives CDR1 PRHDT, CDR2 FYEKMQ (reference sequence). V shed 5 bases and J 2 bases; nucleotides not matched to a gene: 5. The CDR3 extends over 14 amino acids. CDR3 DNA sequence: TGTGCCAGCAGCCCCGGGACAGGAGCCTACGAGCAGTACTTC. This codes for CASSPGTGAYEQYF.

The table lists this clone with a count of one. CDR3 in DNA: TGTGCCATCAGCCGGGGGGGCCAGGCCAAAAACATTCAGTACTTC. Translating gives CAISRGGQAKNIQYF. The rearrangement uses TRBV10-3 and TRBJ2-4; the match to TRBD2 covers 8 bases. The CDR3 is made up of 15 amino acids. V dropped 6 bases and J dropped 1; count of bases not matched to a gene: 5. Germline V gene lookup returns CDR1 ENHRY and CDR2 SYGVKD.

V gene TRBV30 combines with J gene TRBJ1-6; D is unclear. Germline V CDR1 and CDR2: GTSNPN, SVGIG (reference sequence). This CDR3 is built from 13 residues. V dropped 7 bases and J dropped 6 bases, with 13 bases sitting between them. The CDR3 region has the DNA TGTGCCTCTATGACGATTACTAATTCACCCCTCCACTTT. Protein sequence: CASMTITNSPLHF.